This TCR beta chain came from a study of T-cell reconstitution after alpha-beta-depleted transplantation in children. With 5 bases removed from V and 4 bases from J, the gap between germline ends came to 17 bases. This CDR3 has 15 residues. Preparation of the TCRbeta library used unique molecular identifiers. TCRdb re-called the PCR reads with MiXCR, one entry per CDR3 protein. The sample holds approximately 490,000 distinct CDR3 sequences, over 9.5% seen once. Study observations and caveats: As was reported, about two months after transplant, alpha-beta T cells came from several hundred expanded graft clones.

This clonotype was observed many times. What it binds is not known. Source: PBMCs, taken before TCRalphabeta/CD19-depleted stem cell transplant. The V call is TRBV12-3 or TRBV12-4, the J call TRBJ1-2, with a tentative D call TRBD1 (5 bases). The origin of this receptor is a child aged 2-9 years with inherited bone marrow failure, due to receive a stem cell transplant. CDR3 nucleotide sequence: TGTGCCAGCAGTCCTCGGGACGTTTATTTCTATGGCTACACCTTC. This sequence encodes CASSPRDVYFYGYTF.